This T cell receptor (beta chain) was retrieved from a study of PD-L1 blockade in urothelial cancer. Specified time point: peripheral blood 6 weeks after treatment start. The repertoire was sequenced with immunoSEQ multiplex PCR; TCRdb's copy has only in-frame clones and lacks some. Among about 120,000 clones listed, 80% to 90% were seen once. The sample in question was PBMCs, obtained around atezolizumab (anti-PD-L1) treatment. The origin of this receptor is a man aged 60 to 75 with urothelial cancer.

The CDR3, as DNA: TGTGCCAGCAGCTTAGGTTTAATAGCCAAAAACATTCAGTACTTC. This translates into CASSLGLIAKNIQYF. The rearrangement uses TRBV7-2 and TRBJ2-4; no firm D call. Germline values: CDR1 SGHTA, CDR2 FQGNSA. V gave up 1 base and J gave up 0 bases, with 7 bases separating them. The CDR3 has 15 amino acids.